This is a list of T cell receptor beta chains from one sample in a study of blood T cell repertoires in COVID-19. Some clones are missing from TCRdb's copy, which holds only in-frame ones; the method was immunoSEQ multiplex PCR. The sample holds 650,000 to 800,000 clones, approximately 90% seen once. The sequenced sample was peripheral blood. These receptors were taken from a young woman with acute or convalescent COVID-19. The CDR3 runs from the conserved cysteine through the conserved F or W. D genes are given only for firm matches. Not every row has a clone size; where given, it reads once, few, many or a size class.

>TRBJ2-1|.|.|TRBV27
CASSFSGGEQFF
TGTGCCAGCAGTTTCTCCGGCGGGGAGCAGTTCTTC
>TRBJ2-7|.|.|TRBV9
CASSVGSGDEQYF
TGTGCCAGCAGCGTAGGGTCGGGGGACGAGCAGTACTTC
>TRBJ1-6|TRBD1|.|TRBV18
CASSPSGTGETPLHF
TGTGCCAGCTCACCTTCCGGGACAGGGGAGACACCCCTCCACTTT
>TRBJ1-2|TRBD1|.|TRBV5-1
CASSPGTARLRVF
TGCGCCAGCAGCCCCGGGACAGCACGACTTCGGGTCTTC
>TRBJ2-7|TRBD2|.|TRBV7-2
CASSLWGTSGGAHEQYF
TGTGCCAGCAGCTTATGGGGTACTAGCGGGGGGGCCCACGAGCAGTACTTC
>TRBJ2-7|TRBD2|.|TRBV7-9
CASTRGGDPTGEQYF
TGTGCCAGCACACGGGGAGGGGACCCAACCGGCGAGCAGTACTTC
>TRBJ1-1|.|.|TRBV7-3
CASSLGPREGRTEAFF
TGTGCCAGCAGCTTAGGTCCTAGGGAGGGACGCACTGAAGCTTTCTTT
>TRBJ1-5|.|.|TRBV4-1
CASSPILLEDKENSNQPQHF
TGCGCCAGCAGCCCAATACTCCTTGAGGACAAGGAAAATAGCAATCAGCCCCAGCATTTT
>TRBJ2-1|.|.|TRBV24-1
CATSDLTRGEQFF
TGTGCCACCAGTGATCTAACAAGAGGCGAGCAGTTCTTC
>TRBJ2-2|.|.|TRBV7-3
CASSLGRASAGELFF
TGTGCCAGCAGCTTAGGGCGGGCCTCTGCCGGGGAGCTGTTTTTT
>TRBJ1-5|TRBD1|.|TRBV5-1
CASSLTGGFLQPQHF
TGCGCCAGCAGTTTGACAGGGGGGTTCCTTCAGCCCCAGCATTTT
>TRBJ2-3|TRBD2|many|TRBV6-4
CASSEGTSGGPDTQYF
TGTGCCAGCAGTGAAGGGACTAGCGGGGGGCCAGATACGCAGTATTTT
>TRBJ1-2|TRBD1|.|TRBV5-1
CASRAGGANYGYTF
TGCGCCAGCAGGGCAGGGGGAGCTAACTATGGCTACACCTTC
>TRBJ2-2|.|.|TRBV11-3
CASSFRDTTGELFF
TGTGCCAGCAGCTTTAGGGACACCACCGGGGAGCTGTTTTTT
>TRBJ2-1|.|.|TRBV21-1
CASSRPLTRTEQFF
TGTGCCAGCAGCAGACCCCTCACTAGGACTGAGCAGTTCTTC
>TRBJ1-6|.|few|TRBV21-1
CASNLWVQGRDSPLHF
TGTGCCAGCAATCTTTGGGTCCAGGGGAGGGATTCACCCCTCCACTTT
>TRBJ1-1|TRBD1|few|TRBV5-1
CASSMGQGYEAFF
TGCGCCAGCAGCATGGGACAGGGGTATGAAGCTTTCTTT
>TRBJ2-3|TRBD2|once|TRBV19
CASSVRKGTSLRDTQYF
TGTGCCAGTAGTGTCCGGAAAGGGACTAGCTTGCGAGATACGCAGTATTTT
>TRBJ1-2|TRBD1|.|TRBV12-3/TRBV12-4
CASSLRQGYGYTF
TGTGCCAGCAGTCTGAGACAGGGGTATGGCTACACCTTC
>TRBJ2-1|.|.|TRBV6-5
CASGTAGNEQFF
TGTGCCAGCGGGACAGCGGGCAATGAGCAGTTCTTC
>TRBJ1-1|.|once|TRBV19
CASSTQANEAFF
TGTGCCAGTAGCACCCAGGCGAATGAAGCTTTCTTT
>TRBJ2-7|.|.|TRBV12-3/TRBV12-4
CASSPQTVYEQYF
TGTGCCAGCAGCCCCCAGACAGTTTACGAGCAGTACTTC
>TRBJ2-5|.|.|TRBV6-5
CASSYGGPQETQYF
TGTGCCAGCAGTTACGGAGGACCGCAAGAGACCCAGTACTTC
>TRBJ1-1|TRBD1|.|TRBV4-1
CASSRTSTGAAEAFF
TGCGCCAGCAGCCGAACCTCCACAGGGGCCGCTGAAGCTTTCTTT
>TRBJ2-1|TRBD2|.|TRBV6-2/TRBV6-3
CASSSGGAYNEQFF
TGTGCCAGCAGTAGCGGGGGGGCCTACAATGAGCAGTTCTTC
>TRBJ1-1|TRBD1|.|TRBV10-2
CASSYRQGVRNTEAFF
TGCGCCAGCAGTTACCGACAGGGCGTAAGGAACACTGAAGCTTTCTTT
>TRBJ2-7|.|.|TRBV6-4
CASSEGEEENEQYF
TGTGCCAGCAGTGAGGGAGAGGAGGAGAACGAGCAGTACTTC
>TRBJ1-5|TRBD1|.|TRBV4-1
CASSQEEGTGDPGDQPQHF
TGCGCCAGCAGCCAAGAAGAAGGGACAGGGGATCCCGGGGATCAGCCCCAGCATTTT
>TRBJ1-2|TRBD1|.|TRBV2
CASSARDRGQDGYTF
TGTGCCAGCAGTGCCCGGGACAGGGGTCAGGATGGCTACACCTTC
>TRBJ2-7|TRBD1|.|TRBV5-1
CASSLRQGEYEQYF
TGCGCCAGCAGCCTTCGACAGGGGGAGTACGAGCAGTACTTC
>TRBJ1-6|TRBD1|.|TRBV7-2
CASSLLTGLWSPLHF
TGTGCCAGCAGCTTACTGACAGGGTTGTGGTCACCCCTCCACTTT
>TRBJ1-2|TRBD1|.|TRBV6-5
CASSDRGFYGYTF
TGTGCCAGTTCGGACAGGGGTTTCTATGGCTACACCTTC
>TRBJ2-6|.|few|TRBV7-9
CASSTLTGSSGANVLTF
TGTGCCAGCAGCACCTTGACAGGTTCCTCTGGGGCCAACGTCCTGACTTTC
>TRBJ1-4|TRBD1|.|TRBV9
CASSVGTGGEKLFF
TGTGCCAGCAGCGTTGGGACAGGGGGGGAAAAACTGTTTTTT
>TRBJ1-4|.|.|TRBV9
CASSVGGFGANEKLFF
TGTGCCAGCAGCGTAGGGGGATTCGGGGCTAATGAAAAACTGTTTTTT
>TRBJ2-1|TRBD1|.|TRBV7-3
CASSFAGGNEQFF
TGTGCCAGCAGCTTTGCAGGGGGTAATGAGCAGTTCTTC
>TRBJ2-2|.|.|TRBV7-3
CASSLMTSGGELFF
TGTGCCAGCAGCTTAATGACAAGTGGCGGGGAGCTGTTTTTT
>TRBJ1-6|.|.|TRBV30
CAGGFGNSPLHF
TGTGCCGGAGGATTTGGTAATTCACCCCTCCACTTT
>TRBJ1-5|TRBD1|.|TRBV7-2
CASSRRDRVTDNQPQHF
TGTGCCAGCAGCCGTCGTGACAGGGTAACTGACAATCAGCCCCAGCATTTT
>TRBJ2-1|TRBD2|.|TRBV5-1
CASSPGTSGGNEQFF
TGCGCCAGCAGCCCAGGGACTAGCGGGGGAAATGAGCAGTTCTTC
>TRBJ1-6|.|.|TRBV30
CALAKNNRTPNSPLHF
TGTGCCTTAGCAAAGAATAACCGCACCCCTAATTCACCCCTCCACTTT
>TRBJ2-5|.|once|TRBV20-1
CSASGVGVRSQYF
TGCAGTGCTAGTGGGGTCGGGGTTCGGTCCCAGTACTTC
>TRBJ1-5|TRBD1|.|TRBV6-2/TRBV6-3
CASSSLVPGTGGNQPQHF
TGTGCCAGCAGTTCTCTTGTACCCGGGACAGGGGGCAATCAGCCCCAGCATTTT
>TRBJ2-4|.|.|TRBV19
CASSMEGVKNIQYF
TGTGCCAGTAGTATGGAAGGGGTCAAAAACATTCAGTACTTC
>TRBJ1-1|.|once|TRBV5-1
CASSLLSGTEAFF
TGCGCCAGCAGCTTGTTGTCGGGGACTGAAGCTTTCTTT
>TRBJ1-2|TRBD1|.|TRBV19
CASSLLDRAVFGYTF
TGTGCCAGTAGTCTTTTGGACAGGGCTGTTTTTGGTTACACCTTC
>TRBJ2-7|.|.|TRBV4-1
CASSQAAGLTEQYF
TGCGCCAGCAGCCAAGCAGCAGGGTTAACCGAGCAGTACTTC
>TRBJ1-1|.|.|TRBV6-1
CASSEGPFRTSWTLEAFF
TGTGCCAGCAGTGAAGGGCCGTTCAGAACGAGTTGGACTCTTGAAGCTTTCTTT
>TRBJ2-3|TRBD2|.|TRBV28
CASSFRLAGRDTQYF
TGTGCCAGCAGCTTTCGACTAGCGGGGAGAGATACGCAGTATTTT
>TRBJ1-3|.|.|TRBV27
CASSPSTSAGNTIYF
TGTGCCAGCAGTCCTTCGACATCGGCTGGAAACACCATATATTTT
>TRBJ1-5|.|.|TRBV19
CASSIAGNQPQHF
TGTGCCAGTAGTATCGCGGGAAATCAGCCCCAGCATTTT
>TRBJ1-6|.|.|TRBV18
CASSPGRGDSPLHF
TGTGCCAGCTCACCTGGAAGGGGTGATTCACCCCTCCACTTT
>TRBJ1-2|.|.|TRBV6-6
CASSPPAGPLGYGYTF
TGTGCCAGCTCTCCCCCGGCGGGCCCCCTAGGCTATGGCTACACCTTC
>TRBJ1-5|.|.|TRBV4-1
CASSQVGSMTQPQHF
TGCGCCAGCAGCCAAGTGGGGAGTATGACCCAGCCCCAGCATTTT
>TRBJ1-5|.|.|TRBV6-5
CASSYSRGSQPQHF
TGTGCCAGCAGTTACTCTAGGGGGAGTCAGCCCCAGCATTTT
>TRBJ2-1|TRBD2|.|TRBV11-2
CASSFFRVAGASSYNEQFF
TGTGCCAGCAGCTTCTTCCGGGTAGCGGGGGCGAGCTCCTACAATGAGCAGTTCTTC
>TRBJ2-6|TRBD1|.|TRBV7-9
CATSSPRQGGSGANVLTF
TGTGCCACCTCCTCCCCGAGACAGGGGGGTTCGGGGGCCAACGTCCTGACTTTC